This is a list of T cell receptor beta chains from one sample in a study of tumor-infiltrating lymphocytes in primary liver carcinoma. TCRdb itself ran the multiplex PCR reads through MiXCR, one entry per CDR3 protein. In the table there are roughly 20,000 distinct CDR3 sequences, approximately 70% of which are singletons. The sample was liver tumor tissue from sampling region 1. These receptors all stem from a man in his forties with primary liver carcinoma and hepatitis B virus infection. The CDR3 runs from the conserved cysteine through the conserved F or W. Each record gives: V gene, J gene, D gene, clone size, CDR3 DNA, CDR3 protein. A D gene is named only where the DNA matches it firmly. The size entry is marked missing in some rows and otherwise reads once, few, many or a size class.

V gene: TRBV11-2; J gene: TRBJ2-2; D gene: NA; clone size: NA; CDR3 DNA: TGTGCCAGCAGCTTAGCATTAGATGGGGCGAACACTGGGAAGCTGTTTTTT; CDR3 protein: CASSLALDGANTGKLFF
V gene: TRBV12-3/TRBV12-4; J gene: TRBJ1-2; D gene: NA; clone size: few; CDR3 DNA: TGTACCAGCAGTCGCTCTGGGGGCGACTATGGCTACACCTTC; CDR3 protein: CTSSRSGGDYGYTF
V gene: TRBV11-2; J gene: TRBJ1-1; D gene: NA; clone size: large; CDR3 DNA: TGTGCCAGCACTGGTGGCAGGGTGAACACTGAAGCTTTCTTT; CDR3 protein: CASTGGRVNTEAFF
V gene: TRBV5-8; J gene: TRBJ2-1; D gene: NA; clone size: NA; CDR3 DNA: TGTGCCAGCAACCTGTTGGTGGTAGTATACAATGAGCAGCTCTTC; CDR3 protein: CASNLLVVVYNEQLF
V gene: TRBV11-2; J gene: TRBJ1-5; D gene: NA; clone size: NA; CDR3 DNA: TGTGCTAGCAGCTTAAGGGGGTTCGGTCAGCCCCAACATTTT; CDR3 protein: CASSLRGFGQPQHF
V gene: TRBV10-3; J gene: TRBJ2-3; D gene: TRBD2; clone size: NA; CDR3 DNA: TGTGCCATCAGTCACACTAGCGGGGCCAGCACAGATACGCAATATTTT; CDR3 protein: CAISHTSGASTDTQYF
V gene: TRBV11-2; J gene: TRBJ2-7; D gene: TRBD1; clone size: NA; CDR3 DNA: TGTGCCAGCAGTATTGAGAGGACAGGGAGTGGGACGAGCTCCTACGAGCAATACTTC; CDR3 protein: CASSIERTGSGTSSYEQYF
V gene: TRBV7-9; J gene: TRBJ2-1; D gene: NA; clone size: NA; CDR3 DNA: TGTGCAAGTAGCTTACCATATCAGGGGCCTAAAACAGATGAGCAGTTCTTC; CDR3 protein: CASSLPYQGPKTDEQFF
V gene: TRBV6-5; J gene: TRBJ1-2; D gene: NA; clone size: NA; CDR3 DNA: TGTGCCGGCTTGGGTTCGGAAGGCTACACCTTC; CDR3 protein: CAGLGSEGYTF
V gene: TRBV11-2; J gene: TRBJ1-1; D gene: TRBD1; clone size: NA; CDR3 DNA: TGTGCCAGCAGCCAATCCAGGGGGTCGGTGAACACTGAAGCTTTCTTC; CDR3 protein: CASSQSRGSVNTEAFF
V gene: TRBV29-1; J gene: TRBJ2-5; D gene: NA; clone size: NA; CDR3 DNA: TGCAGCATTGAAGATCGGGCCGGGGGTGTGACCCAGTACTTC; CDR3 protein: CSIEDRAGGVTQYF
V gene: TRBV5-1; J gene: TRBJ2-3; D gene: TRBD2; clone size: once; CDR3 DNA: TGCGCCAGTAGATTGGGAGCGGGGGATTGGGGAGATACGCGGTATTTT; CDR3 protein: CASRLGAGDWGDTRYF
V gene: TRBV11-2; J gene: TRBJ2-3; D gene: TRBD1; clone size: NA; CDR3 DNA: TGTGCCACCAGCTTAGTTGCTGGGACAGGTGGCAAAACAGATACGCAGTATTTT; CDR3 protein: CATSLVAGTGGKTDTQYF
V gene: TRBV4-2; J gene: TRBJ2-3; D gene: TRBD2; clone size: NA; CDR3 DNA: TGTGCCAGAAGCAATACCCCGGGACTAGATCTTAGGGGGGGCACAGATACGCAGAATTTT; CDR3 protein: CARSNTPGLDLRGGTDTQNF
V gene: TRBV6-5; J gene: TRBJ1-6; D gene: NA; clone size: NA; CDR3 DNA: TGTGTCAGCAGTTACTGGGGGACATGGACAGTTTGCTCACCCCTCCACTTT; CDR3 protein: CVSSYWGTWTVCSPLHF
V gene: TRBV6-2/TRBV6-3; J gene: TRBJ2-2; D gene: NA; clone size: large; CDR3 DNA: TGTGCCAGCAGTTACTCGGGGTCCCCCGGGGAGCTGTTTTTT; CDR3 protein: CASSYSGSPGELFF
V gene: TRBV6-5; J gene: TRBJ2-7; D gene: TRBD2; clone size: NA; CDR3 DNA: TGTGCTAGCAGGGCATTGACTAGCGGGAGACCAACCTACGAGCAGTACTTC; CDR3 protein: CASRALTSGRPTYEQYF
V gene: TRBV11-2; J gene: TRBJ2-5; D gene: NA; clone size: once; CDR3 DNA: TGTGCCAGCAGCTTAGCTAGGCTAGCCCTGGGAAAAATAGAGACCCAGAACTTC; CDR3 protein: CASSLARLALGKIETQNF
V gene: TRBV11-1; J gene: TRBJ2-7; D gene: NA; clone size: NA; CDR3 DNA: TGTGCCGGCAGCTTAGCCGGGATCTCCTACGAGCAATACTTC; CDR3 protein: CAGSLAGISYEQYF
V gene: TRBV6-6; J gene: TRBJ1-1; D gene: NA; clone size: NA; CDR3 DNA: TGTGCAAGCAGTCCCAGGGCGAATACTGAAGTTTTCTTT; CDR3 protein: CASSPRANTEVFF
V gene: TRBV6-4; J gene: TRBJ2-3; D gene: NA; clone size: NA; CDR3 DNA: TGTGCCAGCAGTCCCGGGGGGCCAAGAACAGATATGCAGTATTTT; CDR3 protein: CASSPGGPRTDMQYF
V gene: TRBV11-2; J gene: TRBJ1-4; D gene: NA; clone size: NA; CDR3 DNA: TGTGCCAGCGGCTCGACGTGGACCACTCGAGCAACTAATGAAAAACTGTTTTTT; CDR3 protein: CASGSTWTTRATNEKLFF
V gene: TRBV12-3/TRBV12-4; J gene: TRBJ1-5; D gene: NA; clone size: NA; CDR3 DNA: TGCGCCAGCAGTTTTGGGCGAGGAAGCGATCAGCCCCAGCATTTT; CDR3 protein: CASSFGRGSDQPQHF
V gene: TRBV18; J gene: TRBJ1-1; D gene: TRBD1; clone size: NA; CDR3 DNA: TGTGCCAACTCACCACCGCGACAGGGAGTTACTTTCTTT; CDR3 protein: CANSPPRQGVTFF
V gene: TRBV6-5; J gene: TRBJ2-6; D gene: NA; clone size: NA; CDR3 DNA: TGTGCCAGCACCGAATGGGGGGCCACCGTCCTGACATTC; CDR3 protein: CASTEWGATVLTF
V gene: TRBV6-5; J gene: TRBJ2-7; D gene: TRBD1; clone size: NA; CDR3 DNA: TGTGCTAGCAGTTACAAGGACAGGAGCTCCTGCGAGCAGTACTTC; CDR3 protein: CASSYKDRSSCEQYF
V gene: TRBV4-1; J gene: TRBJ1-6; D gene: TRBD1; clone size: NA; CDR3 DNA: TGCGCTAGCAGCCACCACCCGCAGGGGGCGGATTCACCCCTCCACTTT; CDR3 protein: CASSHHPQGADSPLHF
V gene: TRBV10-3; J gene: TRBJ2-7; D gene: NA; clone size: large; CDR3 DNA: TGTGCCATCAGTGAAGCCGGGCAAGAGCAGTACTTC; CDR3 protein: CAISEAGQEQYF
V gene: TRBV11-2; J gene: TRBJ2-7; D gene: NA; clone size: NA; CDR3 DNA: TGTACCAGCAGCTTAGATGGGCTTAGTGGGAGGTATGAGCAGTACTTC; CDR3 protein: CTSSLDGLSGRYEQYF
V gene: TRBV7-9; J gene: TRBJ2-7; D gene: NA; clone size: NA; CDR3 DNA: TGTGCCAGCAGCTTAGAACGAGGCGGCTACGAGCAGTACTTC; CDR3 protein: CASSLERGGYEQYF
V gene: TRBV4-1; J gene: TRBJ1-6; D gene: TRBD1; clone size: NA; CDR3 DNA: TGTGCCGGCAGCCACCACCTACAGGGGGCGAATTCACCCCTCCACTTT; CDR3 protein: CAGSHHLQGANSPLHF
V gene: TRBV30; J gene: TRBJ2-3; D gene: TRBD2; clone size: NA; CDR3 DNA: TGTGCCTGGTTTCAGGCGGGAGGGCCAGCAGATACGCGGTATTTT; CDR3 protein: CAWFQAGGPADTRYF
V gene: TRBV18; J gene: TRBJ1-5; D gene: NA; clone size: many; CDR3 DNA: TGTGCCAGCTCACCCGAAAGCTATCAGCCCCAGCATTTT; CDR3 protein: CASSPESYQPQHF
V gene: TRBV28; J gene: TRBJ2-7; D gene: NA; clone size: once; CDR3 DNA: TGTACCAACATCCGGGCATGGGGCTCCTACGAGCAGTACTTC; CDR3 protein: CTNIRAWGSYEQYF
V gene: TRBV14; J gene: TRBJ2-3; D gene: TRBD2; clone size: NA; CDR3 DNA: TGTGCCAGCAGTCAAGGGTTCGGGACTAGCGGGAGCACAGATATGCAGTATTTT; CDR3 protein: CASSQGFGTSGSTDMQYF
V gene: TRBV5-1; J gene: TRBJ2-3; D gene: NA; clone size: NA; CDR3 DNA: TGCGCCAGCGGGGGCGCGGGGCCAGATACGCAGTATTTT; CDR3 protein: CASGGAGPDTQYF
V gene: TRBV6-4; J gene: TRBJ1-1; D gene: NA; clone size: NA; CDR3 DNA: TGTGCCAGCGGCGAAGACGTGAACACTGAAGCTTTCTTT; CDR3 protein: CASGEDVNTEAFF
V gene: TRBV5-1; J gene: TRBJ2-7; D gene: NA; clone size: many; CDR3 DNA: TGCGCCAGCAGCTTGTTGGGGGACATTATCTACGAGCAGTACTTC; CDR3 protein: CASSLLGDIIYEQYF
V gene: TRBV11-2; J gene: TRBJ2-1; D gene: TRBD2; clone size: many; CDR3 DNA: TGTGCCAGCAGCTTAGAGAGCGGGAGTGTGAGTGAGCAGTTCTTC; CDR3 protein: CASSLESGSVSEQFF
V gene: TRBV4-2; J gene: TRBJ1-6; D gene: NA; clone size: NA; CDR3 DNA: TGTGCCAGCAGCCAAGACCTGGAGGGGACTTCACCCCTCCACTTT; CDR3 protein: CASSQDLEGTSPLHF
V gene: TRBV6-2/TRBV6-3; J gene: TRBJ2-7; D gene: NA; clone size: NA; CDR3 DNA: TGTGCCGCCGACGCAGCCTCCTGTCCCCTTGGTGAGCAGTACTTC; CDR3 protein: CAADAASCPLGEQYF